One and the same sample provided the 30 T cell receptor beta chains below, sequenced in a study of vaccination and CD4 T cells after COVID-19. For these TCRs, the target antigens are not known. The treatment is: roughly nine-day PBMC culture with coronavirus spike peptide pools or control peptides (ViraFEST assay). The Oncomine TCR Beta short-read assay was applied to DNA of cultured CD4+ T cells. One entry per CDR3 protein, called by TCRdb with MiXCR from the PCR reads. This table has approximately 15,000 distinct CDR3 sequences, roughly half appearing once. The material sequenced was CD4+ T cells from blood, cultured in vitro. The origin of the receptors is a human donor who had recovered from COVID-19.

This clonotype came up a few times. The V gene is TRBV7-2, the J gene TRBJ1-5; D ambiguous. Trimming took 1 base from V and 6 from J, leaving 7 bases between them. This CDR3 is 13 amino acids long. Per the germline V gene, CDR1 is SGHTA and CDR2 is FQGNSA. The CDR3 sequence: CASSLGDAQPQHF. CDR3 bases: TGTGCCAGCAGCTTAGGTGATGCTCAGCCCCAGCATTTT. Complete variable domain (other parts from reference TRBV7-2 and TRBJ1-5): GAGVSQSPSNKVTEKGKDVELRCDPISGHTALYWYRQSLGQGLEFLIYFQGNSAPDKSGLPSDRFSAERTGGSVSTLTIQRTQQEDSAVYLCASSLGDAQPQHFGDGTRLSIL.

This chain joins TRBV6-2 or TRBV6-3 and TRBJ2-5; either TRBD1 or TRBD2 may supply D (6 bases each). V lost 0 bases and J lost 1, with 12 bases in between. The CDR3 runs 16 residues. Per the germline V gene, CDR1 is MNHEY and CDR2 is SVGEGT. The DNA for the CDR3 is TGTGCCAGCAGTTACTCGACGGGGGCGAGCCAAGAGACCCAGTACTTC. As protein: CASSYSTGASQETQYF.

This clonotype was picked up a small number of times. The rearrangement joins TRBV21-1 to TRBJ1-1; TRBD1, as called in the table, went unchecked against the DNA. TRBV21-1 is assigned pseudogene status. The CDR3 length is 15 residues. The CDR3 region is CASSPGPHGRTEAFF. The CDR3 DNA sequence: TGTGCCAGCAGCCCCGGCCCCCACGGGCGGACTGAAGCTTTCTTT.

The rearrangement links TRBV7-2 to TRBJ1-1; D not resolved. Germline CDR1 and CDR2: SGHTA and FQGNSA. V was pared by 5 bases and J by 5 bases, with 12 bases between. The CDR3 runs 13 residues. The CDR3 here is CASSQMWGTEAFF. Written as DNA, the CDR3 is TGTGCCAGCAGCCAGATGTGGGGTACTGAAGCTTTCTTT.

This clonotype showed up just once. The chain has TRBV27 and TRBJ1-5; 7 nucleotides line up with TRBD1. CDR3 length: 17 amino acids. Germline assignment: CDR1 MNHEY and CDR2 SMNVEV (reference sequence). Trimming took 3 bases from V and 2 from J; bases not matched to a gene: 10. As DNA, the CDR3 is TGTGCCAGCAGTTTCCTGACAGGGATGGTTGGCAATCAGCCCCAGCATTTT. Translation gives CASSFLTGMVGNQPQHF.

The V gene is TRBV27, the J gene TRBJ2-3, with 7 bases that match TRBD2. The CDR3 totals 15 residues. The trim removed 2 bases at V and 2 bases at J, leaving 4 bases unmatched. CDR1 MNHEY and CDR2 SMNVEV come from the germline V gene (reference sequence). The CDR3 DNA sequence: TGTGCCAGCAGTTTACCGGGGGGACCCACAGATACGCAGTATTTT. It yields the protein CASSLPGGPTDTQYF.

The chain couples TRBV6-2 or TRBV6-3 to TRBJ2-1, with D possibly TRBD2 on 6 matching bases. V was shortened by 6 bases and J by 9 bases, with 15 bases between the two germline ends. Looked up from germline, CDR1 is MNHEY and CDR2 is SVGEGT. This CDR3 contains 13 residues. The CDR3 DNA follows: TGTGCCAGCAGGACGGGAGAAAGGTTTGAGCAGTTCTTC. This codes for CASRTGERFEQFF.

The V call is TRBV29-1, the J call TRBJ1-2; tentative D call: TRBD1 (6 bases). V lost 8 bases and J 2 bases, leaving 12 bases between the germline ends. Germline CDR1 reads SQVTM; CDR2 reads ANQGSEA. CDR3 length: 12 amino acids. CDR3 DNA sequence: TGCAGCTCTAAAACAGGGAACTATGGCTACACCTTC. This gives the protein CSSKTGNYGYTF.

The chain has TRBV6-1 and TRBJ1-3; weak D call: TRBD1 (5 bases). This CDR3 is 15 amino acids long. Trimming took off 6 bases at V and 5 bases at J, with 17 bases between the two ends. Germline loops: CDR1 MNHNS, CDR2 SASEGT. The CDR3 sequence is CASSPGGVSRNTIYF. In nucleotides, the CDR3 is TGTGCCAGCAGCCCCGGGGGGGTGTCAAGAAACACCATATATTTT.

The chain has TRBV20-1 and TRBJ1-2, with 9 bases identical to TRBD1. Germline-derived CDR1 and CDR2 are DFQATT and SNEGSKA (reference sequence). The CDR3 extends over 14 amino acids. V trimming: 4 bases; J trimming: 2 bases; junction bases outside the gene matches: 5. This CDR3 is CSATGQGANYGYTF. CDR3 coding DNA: TGCAGTGCTACGGGACAGGGTGCAAACTATGGCTACACCTTC.

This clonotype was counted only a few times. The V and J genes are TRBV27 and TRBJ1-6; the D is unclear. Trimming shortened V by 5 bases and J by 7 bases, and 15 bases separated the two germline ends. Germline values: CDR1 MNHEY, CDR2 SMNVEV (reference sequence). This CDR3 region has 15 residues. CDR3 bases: TGTGCCAGCAGTCCACCAAGGGTATACAATTCACCCCTCCACTTT. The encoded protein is CASSPPRVYNSPLHF.

CDR3 coding DNA: TGCGCCAGCGGGAAGGCAGGGTGGGGAGATACGCAGTATTTT. Amino acid sequence: CASGKAGWGDTQYF. The rearrangement links TRBV5-1 to TRBJ2-3, with D possibly TRBD1 on 5 matching bases. This CDR3 contains 14 residues. Germline V gives CDR1 SGHRS, CDR2 YFSETQ. The V end was cut by 7 bases, the J end by 5 bases, with 17 bases between.

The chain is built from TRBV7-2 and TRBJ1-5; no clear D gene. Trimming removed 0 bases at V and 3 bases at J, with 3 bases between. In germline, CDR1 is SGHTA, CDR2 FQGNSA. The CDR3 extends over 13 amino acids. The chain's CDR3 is CASSLAINQPQHF. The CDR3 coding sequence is TGTGCCAGCAGCTTAGCGATCAATCAGCCCCAGCATTTT.

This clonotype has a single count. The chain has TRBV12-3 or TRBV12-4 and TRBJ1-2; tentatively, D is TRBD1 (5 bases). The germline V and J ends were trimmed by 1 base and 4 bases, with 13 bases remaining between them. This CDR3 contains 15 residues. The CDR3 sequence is CASSLDVRESYGYTF. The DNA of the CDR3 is TGTGCCAGCAGTTTAGATGTCAGGGAAAGCTATGGCTACACCTTC.

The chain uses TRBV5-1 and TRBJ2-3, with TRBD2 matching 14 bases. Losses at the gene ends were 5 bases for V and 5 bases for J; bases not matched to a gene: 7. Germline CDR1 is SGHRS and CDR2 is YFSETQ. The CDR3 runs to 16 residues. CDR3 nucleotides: TGCGCCAGCAGGTGGGGACTAGCGGGAGTGAAAGATACGCAGTATTTT. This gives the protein CASRWGLAGVKDTQYF.

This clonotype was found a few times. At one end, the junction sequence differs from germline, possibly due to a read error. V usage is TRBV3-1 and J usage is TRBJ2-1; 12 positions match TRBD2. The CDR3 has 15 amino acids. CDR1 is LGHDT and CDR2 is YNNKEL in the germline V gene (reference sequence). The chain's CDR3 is CASSQGPSGRGEQFF. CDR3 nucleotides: TGTGCCAGCAGTCAAGGACCTAGCGGGAGGGGTGAGCAGTTCTTC.

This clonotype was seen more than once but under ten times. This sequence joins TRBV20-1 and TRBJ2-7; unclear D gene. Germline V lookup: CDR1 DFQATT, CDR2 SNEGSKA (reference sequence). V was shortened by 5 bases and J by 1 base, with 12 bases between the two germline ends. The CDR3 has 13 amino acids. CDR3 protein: CSAHPFRSYEQYF. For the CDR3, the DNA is TGCAGTGCTCACCCCTTCAGATCCTACGAGCAGTACTTC.

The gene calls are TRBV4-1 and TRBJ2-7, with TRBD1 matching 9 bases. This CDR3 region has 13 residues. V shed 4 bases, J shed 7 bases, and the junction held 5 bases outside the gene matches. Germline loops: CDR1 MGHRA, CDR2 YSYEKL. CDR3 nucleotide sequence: TGCGCCAGCAGCCGGGACAGGGTGGGGGAGCAGTACTTC. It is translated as CASSRDRVGEQYF.

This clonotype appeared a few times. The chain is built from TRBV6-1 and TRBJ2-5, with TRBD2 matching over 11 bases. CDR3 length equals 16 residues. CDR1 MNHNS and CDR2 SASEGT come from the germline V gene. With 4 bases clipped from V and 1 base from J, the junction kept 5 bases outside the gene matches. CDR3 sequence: CASSVSTSGAQETQYF. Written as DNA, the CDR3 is TGTGCCAGCAGTGTCTCGACTAGCGGGGCCCAAGAGACCCAGTACTTC.

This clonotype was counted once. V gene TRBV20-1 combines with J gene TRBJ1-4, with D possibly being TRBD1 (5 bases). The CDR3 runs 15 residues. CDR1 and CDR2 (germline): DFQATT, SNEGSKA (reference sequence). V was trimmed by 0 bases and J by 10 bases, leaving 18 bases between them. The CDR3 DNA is TGCAGTGCTAGAGATGAAAAGAGGGGAATGGGAAAACTGTTTTTT. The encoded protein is CSARDEKRGMGKLFF.

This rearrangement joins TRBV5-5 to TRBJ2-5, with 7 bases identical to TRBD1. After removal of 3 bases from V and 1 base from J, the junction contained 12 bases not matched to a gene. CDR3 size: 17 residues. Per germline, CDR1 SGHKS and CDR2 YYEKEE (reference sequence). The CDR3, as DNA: TGTGCCAGCAGCTCGACCCGACAGGGAACCCCCCAAGAGACCCAGTACTTC. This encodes CASSSTRQGTPQETQYF.

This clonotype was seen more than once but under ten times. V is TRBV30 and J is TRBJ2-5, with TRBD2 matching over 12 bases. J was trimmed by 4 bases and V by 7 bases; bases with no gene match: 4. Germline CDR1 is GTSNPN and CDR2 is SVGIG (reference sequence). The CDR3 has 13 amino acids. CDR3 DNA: TGTGCCTATCTAGCGGGGGGGCGAGAGACCCAGTACTTC. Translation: CAYLAGGRETQYF.

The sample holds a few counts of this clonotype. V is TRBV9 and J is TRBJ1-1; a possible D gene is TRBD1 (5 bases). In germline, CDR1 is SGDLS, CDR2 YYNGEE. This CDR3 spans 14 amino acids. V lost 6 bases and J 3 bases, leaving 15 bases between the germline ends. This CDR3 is CASTRGEGYTEAFF. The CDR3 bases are TGTGCCAGCACTAGGGGTGAGGGATACACTGAAGCTTTCTTT.

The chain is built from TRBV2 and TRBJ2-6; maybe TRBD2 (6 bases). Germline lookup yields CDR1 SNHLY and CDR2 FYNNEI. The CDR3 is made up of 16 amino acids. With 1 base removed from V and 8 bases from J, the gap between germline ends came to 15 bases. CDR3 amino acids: CASSEEMGGVSNVLTF. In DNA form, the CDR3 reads TGTGCCAGCAGTGAAGAGATGGGGGGAGTTTCCAACGTCCTGACTTTC. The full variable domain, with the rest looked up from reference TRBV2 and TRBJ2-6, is EPEVTQTPSHQVTQMGQEVILRCVPISNHLYFYWYRQILGQKVEFLVSFYNNEISEKSEIFDDQFSVERPDGSNFTLKIRSTKLEDSAMYFCASSEEMGGVSNVLTFGAGSRLTVL.

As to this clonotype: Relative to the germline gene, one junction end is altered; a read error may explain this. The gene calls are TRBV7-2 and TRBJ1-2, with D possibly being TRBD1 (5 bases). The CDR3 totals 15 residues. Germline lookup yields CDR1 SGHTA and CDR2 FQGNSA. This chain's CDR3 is CASSSGGGEDYGYTF. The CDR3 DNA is TGTGCAAGCAGCTCTGGGGGTGGTGAAGACTATGGCTACACCTTC.

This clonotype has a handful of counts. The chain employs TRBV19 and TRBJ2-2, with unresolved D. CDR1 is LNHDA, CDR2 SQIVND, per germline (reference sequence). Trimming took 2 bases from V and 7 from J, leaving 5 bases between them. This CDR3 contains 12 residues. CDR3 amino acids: CASSILGGELFF. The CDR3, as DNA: TGTGCCAGTAGTATATTGGGCGGGGAGCTGTTTTTT.

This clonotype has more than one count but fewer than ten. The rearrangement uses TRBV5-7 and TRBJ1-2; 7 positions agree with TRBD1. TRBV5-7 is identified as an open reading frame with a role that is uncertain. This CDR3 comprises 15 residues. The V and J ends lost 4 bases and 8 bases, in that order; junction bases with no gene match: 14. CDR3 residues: CASSPPRTGLGGYTF. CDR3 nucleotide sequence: TGTGCCAGCAGCCCCCCTAGGACAGGCCTCGGGGGCTACACCTTC.

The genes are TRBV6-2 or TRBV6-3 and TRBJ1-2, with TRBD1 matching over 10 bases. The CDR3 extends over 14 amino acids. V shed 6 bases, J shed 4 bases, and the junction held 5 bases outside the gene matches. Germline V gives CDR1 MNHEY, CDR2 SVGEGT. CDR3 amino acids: CASRGTGDPYGYTF. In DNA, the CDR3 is TGTGCCAGCAGGGGGACAGGGGACCCCTATGGCTACACCTTC.

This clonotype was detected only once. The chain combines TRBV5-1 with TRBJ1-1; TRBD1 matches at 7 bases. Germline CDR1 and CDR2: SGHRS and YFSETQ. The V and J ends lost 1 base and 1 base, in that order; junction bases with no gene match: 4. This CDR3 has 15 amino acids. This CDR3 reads CASSLQGGTNTEAFF. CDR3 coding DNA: TGCGCCAGCAGCTTGCAGGGGGGGACGAACACTGAAGCTTTCTTT.

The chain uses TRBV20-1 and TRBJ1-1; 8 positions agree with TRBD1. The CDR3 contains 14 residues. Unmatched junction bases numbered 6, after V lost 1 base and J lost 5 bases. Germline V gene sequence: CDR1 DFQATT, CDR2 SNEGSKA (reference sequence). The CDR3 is CSARVPGGGTEAFF. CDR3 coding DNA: TGCAGTGCTAGAGTCCCAGGGGGCGGGACTGAAGCTTTCTTT.